This T cell receptor (beta chain) was identified during a study of T cell changes during pregnancy in multiple sclerosis. The table came from immunoSEQ multiplex PCR; TCRdb's copy has only in-frame clones and leaves some out. The table has tens of thousands of clones, around 90% seen once. CDR3 length: 17 residues. V gave up 0 bases and J gave up 1 base, with 16 bases separating them. Germline CDR1 SGHRS, CDR2 YFSETQ. The gene calls are TRBV5-1 and TRBJ1-1; tentatively, D is TRBD1 (6 bases). The sequence derives from a female donor with multiple sclerosis, enrolled in a pregnancy study. The specimen was CD4+ T cells from peripheral blood mononuclear cells, collected in the second trimester of pregnancy. This CDR3 is CASSLGFWDTKNTEAFF. CDR3 DNA: TGCGCCAGCAGCTTGGGCTTTTGGGACACCAAGAACACTGAAGCTTTCTTT.